Below are 28 T cell receptor beta chains sequenced from a single sample in a study of blood T cell repertoires in COVID-19. Repertoires were generated with immunoSEQ multiplex PCR, while TCRdb's copy carries only in-frame clones and drops some. The sample carries about 150,000 clones, approximately 80% recorded once. Material: peripheral blood. These receptors were obtained from a woman aged 55 to 70 with COVID-19, enrolled during active disease.

V usage is TRBV24-1 and J usage is TRBJ2-2, with D hard to call. Germline V gene data show CDR1 as KGHDR and CDR2 as SFDVKD. CDR3 size: 11 residues. V was trimmed by 4 bases and J by 7 bases, leaving 3 bases between them. The CDR3: CATSDYGELFF. For the CDR3, the DNA is TGTGCCACCAGTGACTACGGGGAGCTGTTTTTT.

This rearrangement joins TRBV5-6 to TRBJ1-4; 10 bases align to TRBD1. Trimming cost V 4 bases and J 8 bases; bases outside gene matches: 8. Germline V gene sequence: CDR1 SGHDT, CDR2 YYEEEE. This CDR3 spans 15 amino acids. CDR3 amino acids: CASSGGQGRREKLFF. The CDR3 coding sequence is TGTGCCAGCAGCGGGGGACAGGGGAGAAGAGAAAAACTGTTTTTT.

This chain links TRBV7-2 with TRBJ1-2; weak D call: TRBD1 (6 bases). The germline gives CDR1 SGHTA, CDR2 FQGNSA. V was trimmed by 5 bases and J by 8 bases, leaving 21 bases between them. This CDR3 spans 15 amino acids. CDR3 DNA: TGTGCCAGCAGCCCGAATCTACAGGGAAATGACGGCTACACCTTC. Protein: CASSPNLQGNDGYTF.

The V gene is TRBV19, the J gene TRBJ2-1; 11 bases match TRBD1. CDR1 is LNHDA, CDR2 SQIVND, per germline (reference sequence). The CDR3 extends over 13 amino acids. Trimming cost V 6 bases and J 10 bases; bases outside gene matches: 5. Here the CDR3 DNA reads TGTGCCAGTAGCCCGGACAGGGGGCACGAGCAGTTCTTC. Translated: CASSPDRGHEQFF.

CDR3 sequence (DNA): TGTGCCAGCAGCCAGGACAGGCTCGGGAACTATGGCTACACCTTC. It is translated as CASSQDRLGNYGYTF. The chain uses TRBV5-4 and TRBJ1-2, with TRBD1 matching 7 bases. The germline V gene has CDR1 SGHNT and CDR2 YYREEE (reference sequence). V lost 4 bases and J lost 2; bases outside the gene matches: 8. This CDR3 contains 15 residues.

V usage is TRBV18 and J usage is TRBJ1-5; 9 bases match TRBD1. Germline V lookup: CDR1 KGHSH, CDR2 LQKENI. V was clipped by 3 bases and J by 5 bases; unmatched bases: 8. CDR3 length: 16 amino acids. The DNA of the CDR3 is TGTGCCAGCTCACCGGTCCCCGGGACAGGGCATCAGCCCCAGCATTTT. The encoded protein is CASSPVPGTGHQPQHF.

The chain combines TRBV11-2 with TRBJ1-1; 8 bases are a match to TRBD1. J was trimmed by 5 bases and V by 4 bases; bases with no gene match: 9. Germline lookup yields CDR1 SGHAT and CDR2 FQNNGV. The CDR3 runs 15 residues. The CDR3 loop reads CASSSRTGSKTEAFF. For the CDR3, the DNA is TGTGCCAGCAGCTCCCGGACAGGGTCGAAAACTGAAGCTTTCTTT.

The chain has TRBV7-3 and TRBJ2-2; TRBD2 might be the D (6 bases). The CDR3 runs 15 residues. The germline V gene encodes CDR1 SGHTA and CDR2 FQGTGA. V lost 3 bases and J 4 bases, leaving 12 bases between the germline ends. CDR3 sequence (DNA): TGTGCCAGCAGCTTTCGCGGGGCCCGCACCGGGGAGCTGTTTTTT. Translating it yields CASSFRGARTGELFF.

V gene TRBV11-3 combines with J gene TRBJ2-3; 7 positions agree with TRBD2. V was pared by 4 bases and J by 5 bases, with 6 bases of the junction left unmatched. In germline, CDR1 is SGHNT, CDR2 YENEEA. The CDR3 has 14 amino acids. DNA for the CDR3: TGTGCCAGCAGCTCACGGGGGGAGGGAGATACGCAGTATTTT. It is translated as CASSSRGEGDTQYF.

V gene TRBV7-2 combines with J gene TRBJ1-5, with 8 nucleotides matching TRBD1. Germline V lookup: CDR1 SGHTA, CDR2 FQGNSA. Losses at the gene ends were 1 base for V and 6 bases for J; bases not matched to a gene: 5. The CDR3 length is 15 residues. DNA for the CDR3: TGTGCCAGCAGCTTAGACCACAGGGGGGTTCAGCCCCAGCATTTT. It translates to CASSLDHRGVQPQHF.

The rearrangement joins TRBV5-1 to TRBJ1-3; 7 bases align to TRBD1. J gave up 0 bases and V 4 bases, and 4 bases lay outside the gene matches. The CDR3 is 15 residues long. Germline V gene data show CDR1 as SGHRS and CDR2 as YFSETQ. The CDR3 protein is CASSPGDSSGNTIYF. In nucleotides, the CDR3 is TGCGCCAGCAGCCCGGGGGACAGCTCTGGAAACACCATATATTTT.

V gene TRBV6-6 combines with J gene TRBJ1-1, with 7 nucleotides matching TRBD1. Looked up from germline, CDR1 is MNHNY and CDR2 is SVGAGI (reference sequence). The CDR3 consists of 15 residues. V was pared by 7 bases and J by 3 bases, with 11 bases of the junction left unmatched. The CDR3 nucleotides are TGTGCCAGCAAGTCCACAGGGGCGCGCGACACTGAAGCTTTCTTT. This sequence encodes CASKSTGARDTEAFF.

The chain uses TRBV5-4 and TRBJ1-1; TRBD1 matches 7 bases. The germline CDR1 and CDR2 sequences are SGHNT and YYREEE (reference sequence). The CDR3 runs 16 residues. V gave up 4 bases and J gave up 5 bases; unmatched junction bases: 14. The CDR3 coding sequence is TGTGCCAGCAGCCCTGAAGGCGGACAGGCATTTACTGAAGCTTTCTTT. Protein product: CASSPEGGQAFTEAFF.

The chain uses TRBV10-1 and TRBJ1-3; D call uncertain. Trimming pared 5 bases from V and 1 base from J, leaving 9 bases between. CDR1 and CDR2 (germline): WNHNN, SYGVQD (reference sequence). This CDR3 contains 14 residues. CDR3 sequence (DNA): TGCGCCAGCAGTCGGGATCGTTCTGGAAACACCATATATTTT. This translates into CASSRDRSGNTIYF.

The chain combines TRBV24-1 with TRBJ1-2, with a tentative D call TRBD1 (5 bases). The CDR3 runs 14 residues. Germline lookup yields CDR1 KGHDR and CDR2 SFDVKD. V dropped 3 bases and J dropped 1 base, with 8 bases sitting between them. CDR3 nucleotides: TGTGCCACCAGTGATCTGGGACTTAACTATGGCTACACCTTC. Encoded protein: CATSDLGLNYGYTF.

As DNA, the CDR3 is TGTGCCAGCAGCGTAAACTGGGGAGGGGTTGATACGCAGTATTTT. It translates to CASSVNWGGVDTQYF. V gene TRBV9 combines with J gene TRBJ2-3; 7 bases fit TRBD2. The V segment lost 1 base and the J segment 6 bases; nucleotides outside the gene matches: 8. Germline CDR1 is SGDLS and CDR2 is YYNGEE. This CDR3 spans 15 amino acids.

This clone was seen a few times. The V and J genes are TRBV11-2 and TRBJ1-6; D is uncertain. Germline CDR1 and CDR2: SGHAT and FQNNGV. Trimming took 0 bases from V and 1 from J, leaving 7 bases between them. This CDR3 has 16 amino acids. In DNA form, the CDR3 reads TGTGCCAGCAGCTTAGATCAGAGGTCCTATAATTCACCCCTCCACTTT. Protein sequence: CASSLDQRSYNSPLHF. The whole variable domain, filled in from reference TRBV11-2 and TRBJ1-6, reads EAGVAQSPRYKIIEKRQSVAFWCNPISGHATLYWYQQILGQGPKLLIQFQNNGVVDDSQLPKDRFSAERLKGVDSTLKIQPAKLEDSAVYLCASSLDQRSYNSPLHFGNGTRLTVT.

This clone was seen a single time. This chain connects TRBV9 to TRBJ1-2, with TRBD1 matching over 7 bases. CDR1 and CDR2 (germline): SGDLS, YYNGEE. This CDR3 comprises 14 residues. The V gene end was trimmed by 0 bases and the J gene end by 7 bases; junction bases not matched to a gene: 6. CDR3 amino acids: CASSVGGGMGGYTF. CDR3 bases: TGTGCCAGCAGCGTAGGAGGGGGCATGGGTGGCTACACCTTC. Combining the CDR3 with reference TRBV9 and TRBJ1-2 gives the whole variable domain DSGVTQTPKHLITATGQRVTLRCSPRSGDLSVYWYQQSLDQGLQFLIQYYNGEERAKGNILERFSAQQFPDLHSELNLSSLELGDSALYFCASSVGGGMGGYTFGSGTRLTVV.

This clone has a handful of counts. The V gene is TRBV19, the J gene TRBJ1-1, with D maybe TRBD1 (5 bases). Trimming shortened V by 6 bases and J by 0 bases, and 17 bases separated the two germline ends. The length of the CDR3 is 16 residues. CDR1 is LNHDA, CDR2 SQIVND, per germline (reference sequence). CDR3 coding DNA: TGTGCCAGTAGGGGAAGGGGTTTTTCGATGAACACTGAAGCTTTCTTT. Its protein is CASRGRGFSMNTEAFF.

This clone has a handful of counts. The chain joins TRBV6-1 to TRBJ2-7; 7 nucleotides agree with TRBD2. The CDR3 length is 16 residues. The V segment lost 4 bases and the J segment 2 bases; nucleotides outside the gene matches: 11. From germline, CDR1 is MNHNS and CDR2 SASEGT. CDR3 sequence: CASSAASGSSPYEQYF. CDR3 nucleotide sequence: TGTGCCAGCAGTGCGGCTAGCGGCTCCAGTCCCTACGAGCAGTACTTC.

The rearrangement joins TRBV19 to TRBJ2-7; D perhaps matches TRBD2 (6 bases). The CDR3 has 14 residues. Looked up from germline, CDR1 is LNHDA and CDR2 is SQIVND (reference sequence). V lost 1 base to trimming and J lost 1 base, with 8 bases between them. CDR3 protein: CASSIGSGSYEQYF. The CDR3 DNA reads TGTGCCAGTAGTATAGGTAGCGGTTCCTACGAGCAGTACTTC. The full variable domain, its missing parts supplied by reference TRBV19 and TRBJ2-7, is DGGITQSPKYLFRKEGQNVTLSCEQNLNHDAMYWYRQDPGQGLRLIYYSQIVNDFQKGDIAEGYSVSREKKESFPLTVTSAQKNPTAFYLCASSIGSGSYEQYFGPGTRLTVT.

The V and J genes are TRBV19 and TRBJ2-3; 10 positions match TRBD2. The CDR3 has 16 amino acids. J was trimmed by 3 bases and V by 4 bases; bases with no gene match: 7. Germline loops: CDR1 LNHDA, CDR2 SQIVND (reference sequence). Here the CDR3 DNA reads TGTGCCAGTAGTACCCGCGGACTAGCGGAGACAGATACGCAGTATTTT. It specifies CASSTRGLAETDTQYF.

The chain recombines TRBV6-2 or TRBV6-3 with TRBJ2-1, with 11 bases matching TRBD2. Germline CDR1 MNHEY, CDR2 SVGEGT. This CDR3 has 15 residues. V lost 0 bases to trimming and J lost 9 bases; unmatched junction nucleotides: 4. The CDR3 region has the DNA TGTGCCAGCAGTTACTCTAGCGGGGGGGCGCGTGAGCAGTTCTTC. Translation gives CASSYSSGGAREQFF.

As DNA, the CDR3 is TGTGCCAGCAGCTTCGGGCAGGGTGGTTTTAGCAATCAGCCCCAGCATTTT. Translating it yields CASSFGQGGFSNQPQHF. The chain carries TRBV5-4 and TRBJ1-5; the D gene is possibly TRBD1 (5 bases). From germline, CDR1 is SGHNT and CDR2 YYREEE (reference sequence). The CDR3 is 17 residues long. V lost 2 bases, J lost 0 bases, and 15 bases lay in between.

This chain links TRBV24-1 with TRBJ1-6, with 10 bases identical to TRBD1. J gave up 0 bases and V 3 bases, and 4 bases lay outside the gene matches. This CDR3 is built from 18 residues. Germline CDR1 is KGHDR and CDR2 is SFDVKD. Here the CDR3 reads CATSDAGQGSSYNSPLHF. The CDR3 region has the DNA TGTGCCACCAGTGATGCGGGACAGGGGAGCTCCTATAATTCACCCCTCCACTTT.

The rearrangement uses TRBV18 and TRBJ1-1, with 8 bases fitting TRBD1. This CDR3 region has 14 residues. V gave up 4 bases and J gave up 1 base; unmatched junction bases: 2. Germline CDR1 KGHSH, CDR2 LQKENI. The CDR3 sequence is CASSRDRKNTEAFF. The DNA for the CDR3 is TGTGCCAGCTCACGGGACAGGAAGAACACTGAAGCTTTCTTT.

This sequence joins TRBV10-3 and TRBJ1-2, with a weak D call TRBD1 (5 bases). Germline CDR1 reads ENHRY; CDR2 reads SYGVKD. Trimming took off 6 bases at V and 5 bases at J, with 10 bases between the two ends. The CDR3 consists of 12 residues. The CDR3 is CAISQGGYGYTF. Written as DNA, the CDR3 is TGTGCCATCAGCCAGGGTGGGTATGGCTACACCTTC.

At least ten counts were recorded for this clone. The CDR3 coding sequence is TGTGCCAGCAGCTCCGGAGCGGGAGGGACCTACGAGCAGTACTTC. This encodes CASSSGAGGTYEQYF. The chain uses TRBV6-2 or TRBV6-3 and TRBJ2-7; 10 bases are a match to TRBD2. Germline CDR1 is MNHEY and CDR2 is SVGEGT. The CDR3 loop spans 15 amino acids. Germline trimming cut 6 bases from V and 2 bases from J; bases unmatched to any gene: 7.